The 22 T cell receptor beta chains below come from one sample, sequenced in a study of regulatory T cells in long-lasting Graves disease. To make TCR beta libraries, researchers used iRepertoire HTBI primers and Arm-PCR of CDR3 regions. TCRdb itself ran the multiplex PCR reads through MiXCR, one entry per CDR3 protein. This sample yields approximately 300,000 distinct CDR3 sequences, of which 18% are seen a single time; approximately 35% belongs to the top ten. This sample's time point: newly diagnosed GD, antithyroid drugs for less than 3 months. The TCR library used RNA extracted from PBMCs. The material sequenced was peripheral blood mononuclear cells (PBMCs), taken at new diagnosis, from a patient treated with antithyroid drugs. These receptor sequences come from a female donor with Graves disease.

This clonotype was counted many times. The chain couples TRBV12-3 or TRBV12-4 to TRBJ1-5, with D tentatively TRBD1 (6 bases). Trimming stripped 1 base from V and 0 bases from J, with 19 bases between. The CDR3 sequence is 19 residues long. As DNA, the CDR3 is TGTGCCAGCAGTTTAGGGGCAGGGGCCCGCGGGTTTAGCAATCAGCCCCAGCATTTT. Protein: CASSLGAGARGFSNQPQHF.

This clonotype showed up many times. DNA of the CDR3: TGTGCCAGCAGCCAGGGGTTTGGAGATACGCAGTATTTT. It codes for CASSQGFGDTQYF. The chain is built from TRBV28 and TRBJ2-3; D may be TRBD1 (6 bases). Looked up from germline, CDR1 is MDHEN and CDR2 is SYDVKM. The length of the CDR3 is 13 residues. The V and J ends lost 6 bases and 5 bases respectively, with 12 bases between them.

V gene TRBV7-8 combines with J gene TRBJ1-2; 8 bases are shared with TRBD1. The CDR3 totals 13 residues. V lost 5 bases and J lost 6; bases outside the gene matches: 5. The germline V gene encodes CDR1 SGHVS and CDR2 FQNEAQ. The CDR3 region has the DNA TGTGCCAGCAGCCTGGACAGGGCGGATGGCTACACCTTC. Residues: CASSLDRADGYTF.

This clonotype was detected a few times. V usage is TRBV7-9 and J usage is TRBJ1-2, with 7 bases fitting TRBD1. This CDR3 spans 17 amino acids. Germline V gene lookup returns CDR1 SEHNR and CDR2 FQNEAQ (reference sequence). The V gene end was trimmed by 5 bases and the J gene end by 0 bases; junction bases not matched to a gene: 12. The CDR3 coding sequence is TGTGCCAGCAGCCTAGGGGACAGACGCTCCACTAACTATGGCTACACCTTC. It codes for CASSLGDRRSTNYGYTF.

The table lists this clonotype with many counts. The rearrangement uses TRBV2 and TRBJ2-7, with 10 bases aligning to TRBD2. The CDR3 sequence is 15 residues long. Germline values: CDR1 SNHLY, CDR2 FYNNEI. V trimming: 6 bases; J trimming: 3 bases; junction bases outside the gene matches: 8. The CDR3 sequence: CASRTPAGGDYEQYF. The CDR3 DNA reads as TGTGCCAGCAGGACTCCAGCGGGAGGGGACTACGAGCAGTACTTC.

The table lists this clonotype with many counts. The rearrangement uses TRBV9 and TRBJ2-5, with TRBD1 matching over 7 bases. CDR1 and CDR2 (germline): SGDLS, YYNGEE. V lost 0 bases and J lost 5; bases outside the gene matches: 7. The CDR3 runs to 15 residues. The CDR3 DNA follows: TGTGCCAGCAGCGTAGCCGGGACAGCAGGGGAGACCCAGTACTTC. Translated, it gives CASSVAGTAGETQYF.

This sequence joins TRBV29-1 and TRBJ2-7; either TRBD1 or TRBD2 may fit D (5 bases each). Trimming shortened V by 3 bases and J by 3 bases, and 12 bases separated the two germline ends. The germline V gene encodes CDR1 SQVTM and CDR2 ANQGSEA. The CDR3 extends over 13 amino acids. CDR3 DNA sequence: TGCAGCGTTGAGGGACCCGACTTCTACGAGCAGTACTTC. It specifies CSVEGPDFYEQYF.

In this sample, this clonotype turned up many times. The CDR3 loop is CASSYLRGTEAFF. CDR3 nucleotide sequence: TGTGCCAGCAGTTACTTACGAGGGACTGAAGCTTTCTTT. The V call is TRBV6-5, the J call TRBJ1-1; D unclear. Deletions cut 1 base from V and 5 bases from J, with 8 bases between. This CDR3 is built from 13 residues. The germline V gene has CDR1 MNHEY and CDR2 SVGAGI.

This clonotype was detected ten times or more. The chain uses TRBV12-3 or TRBV12-4 and TRBJ2-7, with TRBD2 matching 11 bases. The CDR3 is made up of 21 amino acids. V lost 9 bases, J lost 2 bases, and 27 bases stayed unmatched. CDR3 in amino acids: CASGALGPNSFSGRGTYEQYF. The CDR3 DNA sequence: TGTGCCAGTGGGGCGTTGGGGCCCAACAGCTTTAGCGGGAGGGGGACCTACGAGCAGTACTTC.

The chain has TRBV20-1 and TRBJ2-7, with TRBD2 identical over 9 bases. V lost 4 bases to trimming and J lost 6 bases; unmatched junction nucleotides: 16. Germline V CDR1 and CDR2: DFQATT, SNEGSKA (reference sequence). The CDR3 is 16 residues long. The CDR3 loop is CSATPPRTSASGEQYF. The CDR3 bases are TGCAGTGCTACCCCGCCACGGACTAGCGCGAGCGGCGAGCAGTACTTC.

This clonotype was seen at least ten times. V is TRBV27 and J is TRBJ1-5, with 9 bases identical to TRBD1. Germline lookup yields CDR1 MNHEY and CDR2 SMNVEV (reference sequence). V lost 6 bases and J lost 3; bases outside the gene matches: 9. The CDR3 runs to 16 residues. As DNA, the CDR3 is TGTGCCAGCAGGTCCTCCGGGACAGGGCTCAATCAGCCCCAGCATTTT. Translated, it gives CASRSSGTGLNQPQHF.

This clonotype was recorded at least ten times. This rearrangement joins TRBV18 to TRBJ2-1; 9 bases are shared with TRBD2. The CDR3 loop spans 16 amino acids. V dropped 6 bases and J dropped 2; count of bases not matched to a gene: 8. In germline, CDR1 is KGHSH, CDR2 LQKENI. CDR3 residues: CASSRQSGRTYNEQFF. CDR3 sequence (DNA): TGTGCCAGCTCGCGACAGAGCGGGAGGACCTACAATGAGCAGTTCTTC.

There are many counts of this clonotype. The chain uses TRBV28 and TRBJ2-5; 12 bases are a match to TRBD2. Germline CDR1 is MDHEN and CDR2 is SYDVKM. This CDR3 has 17 amino acids. With 2 bases clipped from V and 2 bases from J, the junction kept 6 bases outside the gene matches. The CDR3 loop reads CASSLGLAGGIQETQYF. As DNA, the CDR3 is TGTGCCAGCAGTTTAGGTCTAGCGGGAGGGATACAAGAGACCCAGTACTTC.

V usage is TRBV20-1 and J usage is TRBJ2-7; no firm D call. CDR1 and CDR2 from the germline V gene are DFQATT and SNEGSKA (reference sequence). The CDR3 has 15 residues. V lost 2 bases and J lost 0, with 14 bases in between. CDR3 DNA sequence: TGCAGTGCTAGAAAGTCTATTGGTAGCTCCTACGAGCAGTACTTC. This gives the protein CSARKSIGSSYEQYF.

This clonotype appeared a few times. V usage is TRBV6-2 or TRBV6-3 and J usage is TRBJ1-5; D unresolved. This CDR3 contains 14 residues. The germline CDR1 and CDR2 sequences are MNHEY and SVGEGT. Trimming left V 5 bases short and J 5 bases short, with 13 bases between. DNA for the CDR3: TGTGCCAGCAGTGGAGGGAGTAGGGATCAGCCCCAGCATTTT. Protein product: CASSGGSRDQPQHF.

Many counts were recorded for this clonotype. The chain recombines TRBV10-3 with TRBJ1-5, with 8 bases aligning to TRBD1. With 4 bases clipped from V and 5 bases from J, the junction kept 1 base outside the gene matches. Germline assignment: CDR1 ENHRY and CDR2 SYGVKD. The CDR3 contains 13 residues. The CDR3 protein is CAISADRDQPQHF. DNA for the CDR3: TGTGCCATCAGTGCGGACAGGGATCAGCCCCAGCATTTT.

This clonotype came up many times. The chain links TRBV7-8 to TRBJ2-2; 8 bases agree with TRBD1. There are 13 residues in the CDR3. CDR1 and CDR2 from the germline V gene are SGHVS and FQNEAQ. The ends lost 4 bases at V and 6 bases at J; junction bases unmatched: 1. CDR3 DNA: TGTGCCAGCAGCTCGGGACAGGCCGGGGAGCTGTTTTTT. It specifies CASSSGQAGELFF. The full variable domain, with the rest looked up from reference TRBV7-8 and TRBJ2-2, is GAGVSQSPRYKVAKRGQDVALRCDPISGHVSLFWYQQALGQGPEFLTYFQNEAQLDKSGLPSDRFFAERPEGSVSTLKIQRTQQEDSAVYLCASSSGQAGELFFGEGSRLTVL.

The chain joins TRBV6-1 to TRBJ2-7; TRBD1 is a possible D gene (6 bases). Deletions cut 1 base from V and 4 bases from J, with 23 bases between. The V gene's germline CDR1 is MNHNS and CDR2 SASEGT. This CDR3 comprises 18 residues. The CDR3 here is CASSEGFLLGRGLYEQYF. In nucleotides, the CDR3 is TGTGCCAGCAGTGAAGGCTTCTTACTGGGCAGGGGCCTTTACGAGCAGTACTTC.

This clonotype was seen once. The chain links TRBV12-5 to TRBJ2-7; D might be TRBD1 (6 bases). This CDR3 has 17 residues. From germline, CDR1 is LGHNT and CDR2 FRNRAP. Trimming took off 2 bases at V and 2 bases at J, with 19 bases between the two ends. The CDR3 reads CASGLPRPPQGTYEQYF. The CDR3 region has the DNA TGTGCTAGTGGTTTGCCACGACCCCCACAGGGAACCTACGAGCAGTACTTC.

V usage is TRBV7-9 and J usage is TRBJ1-4, with no clear D. Trimming removed 1 base from V and 13 bases from J, with 10 bases in between. The CDR3 is 12 amino acids. Germline V gene sequence: CDR1 SEHNR, CDR2 FQNEAQ (reference sequence). In DNA form, the CDR3 reads TGTGCCAGCAGCTTAGAAACCGCGGCACTGTTTTTT. Its protein is CASSLETAALFF.

This clonotype was observed a few times. CDR3: CSATGSGNEKLFF. CDR3 nucleotide sequence: TGCAGTGCTACAGGGTCGGGTAATGAAAAACTGTTTTTT. V is TRBV20-1 and J is TRBJ1-4; maybe TRBD1 (5 bases). The CDR3 consists of 13 residues. V shed 4 bases and J shed 4 bases, with 10 bases lying between them. Germline V gene lookup returns CDR1 DFQATT and CDR2 SNEGSKA (reference sequence).

This clonotype was recorded a few times. The CDR3 spells CASRTSGGFDEQYF. The CDR3 DNA reads TGTGCCAGCAGAACTAGCGGGGGCTTTGACGAGCAGTACTTC. The chain joins TRBV28 to TRBJ2-7; 11 bases are shared with TRBD2. The germline V gene has CDR1 MDHEN and CDR2 SYDVKM. This CDR3 region has 14 residues. Germline trimming cut 6 bases from V and 5 bases from J; bases unmatched to any gene: 6.